Presented here are 22 T cell receptor beta chains from one specimen sequenced in a study of blood T cell repertoires in COVID-19. Only in-frame clones appear in the TCRdb table, and some are missing; sequencing was by immunoSEQ multiplex PCR. The table lists more than 95,000 clones, roughly four fifths of them singletons. The source material was peripheral blood. Source of these receptors: a woman between 50 and 59 years old with acute or convalescent COVID-19.

V usage is TRBV6-4 and J usage is TRBJ2-2; D perhaps matches TRBD2 (6 bases). Trimming removed 3 bases from V and 12 bases from J, with 17 bases in between. Germline V gene data show CDR1 as MRHNA and CDR2 as SNTAGT. The CDR3 spans 14 residues. The CDR3 DNA reads as TGTGCCAGCAGTGATTCTCTCGGTCGGGAGAAGCTGTTTTTT. Its translation: CASSDSLGREKLFF.

This clone came up a few times. The chain employs TRBV12-3 or TRBV12-4 and TRBJ1-2; possibly TRBD1 for D (5 bases). This CDR3 contains 13 residues. Trimming cost V 6 bases and J 3 bases, with 11 bases left between them. The CDR3 sequence is CASSLDSDYGYTF. In DNA form, the CDR3 reads TGTGCCAGCAGCCTAGACAGTGACTATGGCTACACCTTC.

CDR3 bases: TGTGCCAGCAGCCGGAGGGTGGTCGGGACCCCCTTAGTAGATGGCTACACCTTC. It specifies CASSRRVVGTPLVDGYTF. This rearrangement joins TRBV7-9 to TRBJ1-2; possible D gene TRBD1, 5 bases. Germline V gene lookup returns CDR1 SEHNR and CDR2 FQNEAQ (reference sequence). The V end was cut by 5 bases, the J end by 6 bases, with 28 bases between. The CDR3 totals 18 residues.

The V gene is TRBV25-1, the J gene TRBJ2-7; 8 bases agree with TRBD2. J gave up 4 bases and V 4 bases, and 6 bases lay outside the gene matches. CDR3 length equals 14 residues. The germline CDR1 and CDR2 sequences are MGHDK and SYGVNS. CDR3 sequence reads: CASSVGGAVYEQYF. The CDR3 DNA is TGTGCCAGCAGTGTCGGGGGGGCCGTTTACGAGCAGTACTTC.

V gene TRBV11-3 combines with J gene TRBJ2-1; 11 nucleotides line up with TRBD2. Per the germline V gene, CDR1 is SGHNT and CDR2 is YENEEA. The CDR3 consists of 14 residues. V was pared by 8 bases and J by 7 bases, with 7 bases of the junction left unmatched. CDR3 protein: CASGLSGRGNEQFF. DNA for the CDR3: TGTGCCAGCGGCCTTAGCGGGAGGGGGAATGAGCAGTTCTTC.

This chain uses TRBV7-2 with TRBJ2-7, with TRBD2 identical over 12 bases. The CDR3 length is 15 residues. Germline CDR1 SGHTA, CDR2 FQGNSA. V shed 4 bases and J 4 bases; nucleotides not matched to a gene: 5. The CDR3 DNA is TGTGCCAGCAGCTCTATGACTAGCGGGGGATACGAGCAGTACTTC. It yields the protein CASSSMTSGGYEQYF.

The chain links TRBV7-3 to TRBJ1-6, with D tentatively TRBD1 (5 bases). The CDR3 consists of 14 residues. CDR1 SGHTA and CDR2 FQGTGA come from the germline V gene. V was shortened by 0 bases and J by 8 bases, with 8 bases between the two germline ends. CDR3 sequence: CASSLTGGDSPLHF. In DNA form, the CDR3 reads TGTGCCAGCAGCTTAACGGGAGGGGATTCACCCCTCCACTTT.

The V gene is TRBV9, the J gene TRBJ2-2; possibly TRBD1 for D (6 bases). The CDR3 totals 13 residues. The germline V gene has CDR1 SGDLS and CDR2 YYNGEE. The ends were cut back, 0 bases at V and 7 bases at J, with 7 bases in the middle. CDR3: CASSVEGVGELFF. CDR3 nucleotides: TGTGCCAGCAGCGTAGAGGGGGTCGGGGAGCTGTTTTTT.

The CDR3 loop is CAISDSGVEGNQPQHF. CDR3 coding DNA: TGTGCCATCAGTGATTCGGGCGTGGAGGGCAATCAGCCCCAGCATTTT. The V and J genes are TRBV10-3 and TRBJ1-5; no definite D call. This CDR3 comprises 16 residues. Germline CDR1 ENHRY, CDR2 SYGVKD. Trimming took off 3 bases at V and 2 bases at J, with 14 bases between the two ends.

The V gene is TRBV9, the J gene TRBJ1-5; TRBD1 agrees at 7 bases. V dropped 4 bases and J dropped 7; count of bases not matched to a gene: 8. The CDR3 covers 14 residues. The germline gives CDR1 SGDLS, CDR2 YYNGEE. The CDR3 DNA follows: TGTGCCAGCAGCCCCCACAGGGGACACCAGCCCCAGCATTTT. Translation: CASSPHRGHQPQHF. The whole variable domain, filled in from reference TRBV9 and TRBJ1-5, reads DSGVTQTPKHLITATGQRVTLRCSPRSGDLSVYWYQQSLDQGLQFLIQYYNGEERAKGNILERFSAQQFPDLHSELNLSSLELGDSALYFCASSPHRGHQPQHFGDGTRLSIL.

The chain couples TRBV18 to TRBJ2-5; 9 positions match TRBD2. CDR1 is KGHSH, CDR2 LQKENI, per germline. Unmatched junction bases numbered 6, after V lost 5 bases and J lost 5 bases. The CDR3 covers 14 residues. DNA of the CDR3: TGTGCCAGCTCATCTCCTAGCGGGGCGGAGACCCAGTACTTC. Translated: CASSSPSGAETQYF.

The J gene is TRBJ1-1, the V gene TRBV2; 8 positions match TRBD1. Germline CDR1 is SNHLY and CDR2 is FYNNEI. The CDR3 has 14 residues. Trimming removed 6 bases from V and 0 bases from J; junction bases left unmatched: 3. The CDR3 nucleotides read TGTGCCAGCAGCGAACAGGGGGTGAACACTGAAGCTTTCTTT. Its protein is CASSEQGVNTEAFF. The full variable domain, completed using reference TRBV2 and TRBJ1-1, is EPEVTQTPSHQVTQMGQEVILRCVPISNHLYFYWYRQILGQKVEFLVSFYNNEISEKSEIFDDQFSVERPDGSNFTLKIRSTKLEDSAMYFCASSEQGVNTEAFFGQGTRLTVV.

The V and J genes are TRBV25-1 and TRBJ2-5; the match to TRBD2 covers 12 bases. This CDR3 comprises 18 residues. Germline CDR1 reads MGHDK; CDR2 reads SYGVNS. V shed 6 bases and J 1 base; nucleotides not matched to a gene: 12. DNA for the CDR3: TGTGCCAGCAGGGGACTAGCGGGCTACCGGGGGCCCCAAGAGACCCAGTACTTC. It codes for CASRGLAGYRGPQETQYF.

The chain joins TRBV5-5 to TRBJ1-1; D unclear. The CDR3 runs 12 residues. Germline assignment: CDR1 SGHKS and CDR2 YYEKEE (reference sequence). The ends were cut back, 2 bases at V and 6 bases at J, with 8 bases in the middle. CDR3 sequence: CASSFGESEAFF. The CDR3 DNA follows: TGTGCCAGCAGCTTTGGAGAATCTGAAGCTTTCTTT. The full variable domain, with the rest looked up from reference TRBV5-5 and TRBJ1-1, is DAGVTQSPTHLIKTRGQQVTLRCSPISGHKSVSWYQQVLGQGPQFIFQYYEKEERGRGNFPDRFSARQFPNYSSELNVNALLLGDSALYLCASSFGESEAFFGQGTRLTVV.

Notes on this clone: A junction boundary mismatches the germline segment, possibly from a read error. The chain is built from TRBV15 and TRBJ1-1; 9 bases agree with TRBD1. The CDR3 has 11 residues. Germline CDR1 reads LNHNV; CDR2 reads YYDKDF (reference sequence). As DNA, the CDR3 is TGTGCCACCAGCCGGAGTGGACAGGGGATCTTT. Residues: CATSRSGQGIF.

The CDR3 nucleotides are TGTGCCAGCTCACCACCAGGGGGTATTACCTACAATGAGCAGTTCTTC. It codes for CASSPPGGITYNEQFF. The chain uses TRBV18 and TRBJ2-1; D might be TRBD1 (6 bases). The CDR3 sequence is 16 residues long. V was cut by 0 bases and J by 2 bases, with 11 bases left in between. Looked up from germline, CDR1 is KGHSH and CDR2 is LQKENI.

J is TRBJ2-1 and V is TRBV15; 8 bases align to TRBD2. CDR1 and CDR2 from the germline V gene are LNHNV and YYDKDF (reference sequence). This CDR3 contains 15 residues. The trim removed 5 bases at V and 8 bases at J, leaving 11 bases unmatched. This CDR3 reads CATSWSSGKGHEQFF. The CDR3, as DNA: TGTGCCACCAGCTGGAGTAGCGGGAAAGGGCATGAGCAGTTCTTC.

The chain combines TRBV7-6 with TRBJ1-5; D unclear. The V and J ends lost 2 bases and 1 base respectively, with 12 bases between them. The CDR3 runs 16 residues. The germline gives CDR1 SGHVS, CDR2 FNYEAQ. The CDR3, as DNA: TGTGCCAGCAGCTTACAGCCCGGGTGGAGCAATCAGCCCCAGCATTTT. Protein: CASSLQPGWSNQPQHF.

This clone was counted once. The chain uses TRBV10-3 and TRBJ1-5, with 7 nucleotides matching TRBD1. The V segment lost 0 bases and the J segment 4 bases; nucleotides outside the gene matches: 3. CDR1 ENHRY and CDR2 SYGVKD come from the germline V gene. This CDR3 contains 15 residues. This CDR3 is CAISESLQGNQPQHF. DNA for the CDR3: TGTGCCATCAGTGAGTCCCTACAGGGGAATCAGCCCCAGCATTTT.

This sequence joins TRBV6-2 or TRBV6-3 and TRBJ2-1; D call uncertain. The length of the CDR3 is 15 residues. V lost 3 bases, J lost 2 bases, and 11 bases lay in between. CDR1 is MNHEY, CDR2 SVGEGT, per germline. In DNA form, the CDR3 reads TGTGCCAGCAGTTATTCAGGAACGGCCTACAATGAGCAGTTCTTC. Translation: CASSYSGTAYNEQFF.

V usage is TRBV30 and J usage is TRBJ1-3; D remains unclear. The CDR3 is made up of 12 amino acids. CDR1 and CDR2 (germline): GTSNPN, SVGIG (reference sequence). The ends were cut back, 2 bases at V and 7 bases at J, with 9 bases in the middle. The CDR3 DNA follows: TGTGCCTGGAGTCGTGACTCCAACACCATATATTTT. It codes for CAWSRDSNTIYF.

The chain joins TRBV12-3 or TRBV12-4 to TRBJ1-3, with no clear D. This CDR3 is 12 amino acids long. The V end lost 3 bases, the J end lost 2 bases, and 2 bases lay between the germline ends. The CDR3 is CASSFTGNTIYF. Written as DNA, the CDR3 is TGTGCCAGCAGTTTTACTGGAAACACCATATATTTT.